The 10 T cell receptor beta chains listed next were all sequenced from one sample in a study of CD8 T cells in Susac syndrome. RNA in amounts of roughly 0.5 to 1 ug was reverse transcribed with random hexamers. TCRdb reprocessed the immunoSEQ multiplex PCR reads via MiXCR and lists one record per CDR3 protein. The profile shows 250,000 to 300,000 distinct CDR3 sequences, 70% to 90% of them singletons. What was sequenced was CD8+ T cells from PBMCs. The receptors shown here come from a human donor with multiple sclerosis.

The chain uses TRBV9 and TRBJ2-7, with D perhaps matching TRBD1 or TRBD2 (5 bases each). The germline CDR1 and CDR2 sequences are SGDLS and YYNGEE. The V and J ends lost 4 bases and 3 bases respectively, with 17 bases between them. The CDR3 has 15 amino acids. CDR3 loop: CASSPQGVAYYEQYF. As DNA, the CDR3 is TGTGCCAGCAGCCCCCAGGGAGTAGCATACTACGAGCAGTACTTC.

The J gene is TRBJ2-3, the V gene TRBV7-9; D remains unclear. Germline CDR1 reads SEHNR; CDR2 reads FQNEAQ (reference sequence). CDR3 length: 13 amino acids. Deletions cut 4 bases from V and 5 bases from J, with 10 bases between. In DNA, the CDR3 is TGTGCCAGCAGCTCCATAGCTAAAGATACGCAGTATTTT. Encoded protein: CASSSIAKDTQYF.

The sample holds one count of this clonotype. This chain uses TRBV28 with TRBJ1-4; 9 nucleotides match TRBD1. This CDR3 contains 17 residues. Per germline, CDR1 MDHEN and CDR2 SYDVKM. The ends lost 5 bases at V and 2 bases at J; junction bases unmatched: 9. The CDR3 here is CASSDRTGVSTNEKLFF. The CDR3 nucleotides are TGTGCCAGCAGTGACAGGACAGGGGTTTCCACTAATGAAAAACTGTTTTTT.

The count of this clonotype is one. V is TRBV4-2 and J is TRBJ2-4; 10 nucleotides line up with TRBD2. Germline trimming cut 4 bases from V and 3 bases from J; bases unmatched to any gene: 6. CDR3 length: 16 residues. The germline V gene encodes CDR1 LGHNA and CDR2 YNFKEQ. Written as DNA, the CDR3 is TGTGCCAGCAGCCCCGGGACTAGCGTTGTCAAAAACATTCAGTACTTC. This sequence encodes CASSPGTSVVKNIQYF.

V usage is TRBV9 and J usage is TRBJ1-3; D not certain. CDR3 length: 18 amino acids. V lost 0 bases and J 6 bases, leaving 22 bases between the germline ends. CDR1 is SGDLS, CDR2 YYNGEE, per germline. The chain's CDR3 is CASSVAEHSGGIENTIYF. CDR3 nucleotides: TGTGCCAGCAGCGTAGCTGAGCATTCGGGAGGGATTGAAAACACCATATATTTT.

The chain joins TRBV6-2 or TRBV6-3 to TRBJ2-1, with 8 bases that match TRBD2. The V gene's germline CDR1 is MNHEY and CDR2 SVGEGT. The ends lost 2 bases at V and 7 bases at J; junction bases unmatched: 7. The CDR3 totals 15 residues. The CDR3 coding sequence is TGTGCCAGCAGTTACCCTAGCGGGCGACCGAATGAGCAGTTCTTC. Protein sequence: CASSYPSGRPNEQFF.

This clonotype was counted between two and nine times. CDR3 nucleotides: TGTGCCACCAGCAGGATCGGGGGCGCGAACTACGAGCAGTACTTC. Amino acids: CATSRIGGANYEQYF. The chain is built from TRBV15 and TRBJ2-7, with D perhaps given as TRBD1 or TRBD2 (6 bases each). Germline lookup yields CDR1 LNHNV and CDR2 YYDKDF (reference sequence). The V end lost 3 bases, the J end lost 3 bases, and 15 bases lay between the germline ends. This CDR3 is 15 amino acids long.

The CDR3 protein is CASSQEGFGTATLEQYF. In nucleotides, the CDR3 is TGTGCCAGCAGCCAAGAGGGCTTTGGGACCGCGACACTCGAGCAGTACTTC. The gene calls are TRBV4-2 and TRBJ2-7; TRBD1 or TRBD2 may be the D gene (5 bases each). Germline V gives CDR1 LGHNA, CDR2 YNFKEQ. This CDR3 is 17 amino acids long. Trimming left V 0 bases short and J 6 bases short, with 21 bases between.

V and J are TRBV9 and TRBJ1-1, with 8 bases matching TRBD1. Germline V CDR1 and CDR2: SGDLS, YYNGEE. The CDR3 length is 13 residues. Trimming removed 4 bases from V and 5 bases from J; junction bases left unmatched: 4. The CDR3 region is CASSRQGKTEAFF. The CDR3 DNA follows: TGTGCCAGCAGCAGACAGGGGAAGACTGAAGCTTTCTTT. The complete variable domain, with remaining parts taken from reference TRBV9 and TRBJ1-1, reads DSGVTQTPKHLITATGQRVTLRCSPRSGDLSVYWYQQSLDQGLQFLIQYYNGEERAKGNILERFSAQQFPDLHSELNLSSLELGDSALYFCASSRQGKTEAFFGQGTRLTVV.

The V call is TRBV7-9, the J call TRBJ2-5; D is undetermined. The CDR3 loop spans 16 amino acids. The V and J ends lost 5 bases and 1 base respectively, with 17 bases between them. CDR1 and CDR2 (germline): SEHNR, FQNEAQ (reference sequence). DNA for the CDR3: TGTGCCAGCAGCCCCCCCCCGCCCGGGCTCCAAGAGACCCAGTACTTC. Protein: CASSPPPPGLQETQYF.